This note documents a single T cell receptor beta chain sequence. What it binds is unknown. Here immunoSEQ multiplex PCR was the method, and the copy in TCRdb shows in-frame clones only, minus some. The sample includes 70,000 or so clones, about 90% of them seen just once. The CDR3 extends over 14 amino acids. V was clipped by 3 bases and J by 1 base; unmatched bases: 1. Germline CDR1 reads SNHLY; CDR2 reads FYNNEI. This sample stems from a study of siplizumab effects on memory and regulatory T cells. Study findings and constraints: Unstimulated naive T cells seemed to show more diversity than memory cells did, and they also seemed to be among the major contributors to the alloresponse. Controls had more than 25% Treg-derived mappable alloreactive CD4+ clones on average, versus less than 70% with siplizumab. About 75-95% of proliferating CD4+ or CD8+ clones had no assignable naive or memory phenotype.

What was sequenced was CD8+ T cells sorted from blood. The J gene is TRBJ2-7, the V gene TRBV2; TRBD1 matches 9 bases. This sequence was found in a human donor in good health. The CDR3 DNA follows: TGTGCCAGCAGTGACGGACAGGGGTCCTACGAGCAGTACTTC. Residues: CASSDGQGSYEQYF.